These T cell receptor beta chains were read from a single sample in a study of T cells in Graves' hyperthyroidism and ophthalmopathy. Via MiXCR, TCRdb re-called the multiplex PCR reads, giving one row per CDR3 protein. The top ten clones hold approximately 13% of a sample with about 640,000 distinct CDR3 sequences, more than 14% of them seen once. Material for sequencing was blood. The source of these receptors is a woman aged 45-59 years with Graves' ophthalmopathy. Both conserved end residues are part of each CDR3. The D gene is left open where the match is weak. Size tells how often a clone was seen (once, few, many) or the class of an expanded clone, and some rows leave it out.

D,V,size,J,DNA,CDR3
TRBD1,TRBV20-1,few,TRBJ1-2,TGCAGTGCTACCGGACAGGGGAACTATGGCTACACCTTC,CSATGQGNYGYTF
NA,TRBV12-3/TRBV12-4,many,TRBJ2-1,TGTGCCAGCAGTTTAGCCCCTGTTGTGGGGCGAGTCTATGAGCAGTTCTTC,CASSLAPVVGRVYEQFF
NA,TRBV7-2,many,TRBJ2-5,TGTGCCAGCAGCTTTATCCTAGCGGAGGGGGGGGAGACCCAGTACTTC,CASSFILAEGGETQYF
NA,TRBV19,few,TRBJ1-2,TGTGCCAGTAGTGCAGGGCTGGGGGTCGGCTATGGCTACACCTTC,CASSAGLGVGYGYTF
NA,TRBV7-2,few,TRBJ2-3,TGTGCCAGCAGCTTCACCCTATCAGATACGCAGTATTTT,CASSFTLSDTQYF
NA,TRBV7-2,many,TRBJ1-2,TGTGCCAGCAGCTTAGAAGGGAAGAACTATGGCTACACCTTC,CASSLEGKNYGYTF
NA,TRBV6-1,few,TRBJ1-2,TGTGCCAGCAGTTTTGACAGACCTCATGGCTACACCTTC,CASSFDRPHGYTF
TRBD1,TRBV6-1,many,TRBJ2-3,TGTGCCAGCAGCCTGCGGACAGGGAGCGATACGCAGTATTTT,CASSLRTGSDTQYF
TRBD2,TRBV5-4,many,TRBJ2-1,TGTGCCAGCAGCGCCCTAAGTGGGACTAGCGGGAGAATTGAGCAGTTCTTC,CASSALSGTSGRIEQFF
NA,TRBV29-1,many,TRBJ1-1,TGCAGCGGAAGGGTGAACACTGAAGCTTTCTTT,CSGRVNTEAFF
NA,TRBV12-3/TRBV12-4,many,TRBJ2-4,TGTGCCAGCAGTCTCCCGAGGTCCTCCTCAAACATTCAGTACTTC,CASSLPRSSSNIQYF
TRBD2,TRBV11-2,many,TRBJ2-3,TGTGCCAGCAGCCCCGGACTAGGGGGCACAGATACGCAGTATTTT,CASSPGLGGTDTQYF
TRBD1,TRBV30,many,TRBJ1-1,TGTGCCTGGAGTACAGGGGATAACACTGAAGCTTTCTTT,CAWSTGDNTEAFF
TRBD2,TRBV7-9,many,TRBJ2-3,TGTGCCAGCAGCTTCACCAGACTAGCGGGAGGGCTCGGCACAGATACGCAGTATTTT,CASSFTRLAGGLGTDTQYF
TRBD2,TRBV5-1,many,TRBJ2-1,TGCGCCAGCAACCCGGCGGGGGTGGCATCCAATGAGCAGTTCTTC,CASNPAGVASNEQFF
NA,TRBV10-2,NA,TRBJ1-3,TGCGCCAGCAGTGAATCCGCCTCTGGAAACACCATATATTTT,CASSESASGNTIYF
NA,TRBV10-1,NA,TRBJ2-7,TGCGCCAGCAGTGAACTTTTGTACGAGCAGTACTTC,CASSELLYEQYF
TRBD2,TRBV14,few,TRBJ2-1,TGTGCCAGCAGCCCCGGGACTAGCGGGAGGCCCGAGCAGTTCTTC,CASSPGTSGRPEQFF
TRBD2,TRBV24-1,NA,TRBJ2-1,TGTGCCACCAGTGACCCAGGGACTAGCGGGAGGCAGGGTGAGCAGTTCTTC,CATSDPGTSGRQGEQFF
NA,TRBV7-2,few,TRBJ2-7,TGTGCCAGCAGCTTAGAGTTAGGGGCCCACTACGAGCAGTACTTC,CASSLELGAHYEQYF
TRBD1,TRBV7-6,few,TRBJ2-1,TGTGCCAGCAGCTTAGGACAGGGTGTTTCGCCGAGCTCCTACAATGAGCAGTTCTTC,CASSLGQGVSPSSYNEQFF
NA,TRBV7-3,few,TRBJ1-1,TGTGCCAGCAGCTTGGGGGCTCGGGCGGCAAAGTCACCGAACACTGAAGCTTTCTTT,CASSLGARAAKSPNTEAFF
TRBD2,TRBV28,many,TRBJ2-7,TGTGCCAGCAGTCTCATTGGGGGGGAGTACGAGCAGTACTTC,CASSLIGGEYEQYF
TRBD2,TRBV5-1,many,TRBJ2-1,TGCGCCAGCAGTTCGGGACTAGCGATCTACAATGAGCAGTTCTTC,CASSSGLAIYNEQFF
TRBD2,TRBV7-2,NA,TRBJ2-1,TGTGCCAGCAGCCAAAGACTAGCGGGAGGAGCGTGGTACAATGAGCAGTTCTTC,CASSQRLAGGAWYNEQFF
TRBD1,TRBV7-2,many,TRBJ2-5,TGTGCCAGCAGCTTATCGGACAGGGGTGTTGGAGAGACCCAGTACTTC,CASSLSDRGVGETQYF
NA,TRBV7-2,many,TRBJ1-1,TGTGCCAGCAGCTGGGAGAGGGATACTGAAGCTTTCTTT,CASSWERDTEAFF
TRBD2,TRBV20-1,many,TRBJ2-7,TGCAGTGCGGCAACTCTAGCGGGAGTTACCAACGAGCAGTACTTC,CSAATLAGVTNEQYF
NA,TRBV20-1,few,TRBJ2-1,TGCAGTGCTAGAGAAGGGACTTTGGAGTTCTTC,CSAREGTLEFF
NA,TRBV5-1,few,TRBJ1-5,TGCGCCAGCAGCCAAAACAGCGACGTGGGTCAGCCCCAGCATTTT,CASSQNSDVGQPQHF
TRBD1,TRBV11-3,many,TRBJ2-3,TGTGCCAGCAGCCCCTCACAGGGGCCGACAGATACGCAGTATTTT,CASSPSQGPTDTQYF
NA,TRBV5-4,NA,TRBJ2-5,TGTGCCAACACCTCATTAGGGGCGGAGACCCAGTACTTC,CANTSLGAETQYF
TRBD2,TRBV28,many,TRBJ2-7,TGTGCCAGCAGTCTACCCCTCGTCCTAGCGGGATTAAAGTACGAGCAGTACTTC,CASSLPLVLAGLKYEQYF
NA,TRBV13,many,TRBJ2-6,TGTGCCAGCAATGGTGTCGTCTCTGGGGCCAACGTCCTGACTTTC,CASNGVVSGANVLTF
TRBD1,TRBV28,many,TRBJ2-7,TGTGCCAGCAGTCCGACAGGGCAAGGGGACAACGAGCAGTACTTC,CASSPTGQGDNEQYF
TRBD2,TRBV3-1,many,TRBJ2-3,TGTGCCAGCAGCCTTCAAGGGGGGACTAGCGGGAGAGATACGCAGTATTTT,CASSLQGGTSGRDTQYF
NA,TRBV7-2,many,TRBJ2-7,TGTGCCAGCAGCTTAGTCCGGGCTAGCGAGCAGTACTTC,CASSLVRASEQYF
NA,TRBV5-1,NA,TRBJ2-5,TGCGCCAGCAGCACAGGACTATTTAGAACCCAAGAGACCCAGTACTTC,CASSTGLFRTQETQYF
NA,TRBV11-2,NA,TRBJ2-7,TGTGCCAGCAGCTTAGGTTGGGGCCAAACCTACGAGCAGTACTTC,CASSLGWGQTYEQYF
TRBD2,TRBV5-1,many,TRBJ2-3,TGCGCCAGCAACATAGCGGGAGGGCCAGATACGCAGTATTTT,CASNIAGGPDTQYF
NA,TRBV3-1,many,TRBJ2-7,TGTGCCAGCAGCCAAGATCAAGACTACGAGCAGTACTTC,CASSQDQDYEQYF
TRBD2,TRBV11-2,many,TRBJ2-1,TGTGCCAGCAGCTCAATTACTAGCGGGACCATGCATGAGCAGTTCTTC,CASSSITSGTMHEQFF
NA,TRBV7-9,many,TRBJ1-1,TGTGCCAGCAGCTTAGAGTGGGGGAACACTGAAGCTTTCTTT,CASSLEWGNTEAFF
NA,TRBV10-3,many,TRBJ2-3,TGTGCCATCAGTGAGTCGGATAAGTTAGATACGCAGTATTTT,CAISESDKLDTQYF
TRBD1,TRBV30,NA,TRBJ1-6,TGTGCCTGGACCTTGGACAGGGTTTTTTCACCCCTCCACTTT,CAWTLDRVFSPLHF
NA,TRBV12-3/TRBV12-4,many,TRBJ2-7,TGTGCCAGCAGTTACCAGGGTTCGGGGCAGTACTTC,CASSYQGSGQYF
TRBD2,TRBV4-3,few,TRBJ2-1,TGCGCCAGCAGCCAAGCTAGCGGGAGGGTCGGCAATGAGCAGTTCTTC,CASSQASGRVGNEQFF
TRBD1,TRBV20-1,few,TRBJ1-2,TGCAGTGCTAGAGATGACAGGGGGCGGGGATTCGACTATGGCTACACCTTC,CSARDDRGRGFDYGYTF
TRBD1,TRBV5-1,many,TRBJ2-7,TGCGCCAGCAGCCTGACAGGGGTCGAGCAGTACTTC,CASSLTGVEQYF
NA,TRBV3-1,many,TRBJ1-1,TGTGCCAGCAGCCAAGACAGGGGAGAAGCTTTCTTT,CASSQDRGEAFF
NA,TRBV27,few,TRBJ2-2,TGTGCCAGCAGTTTATATGCCGGGGAGCTGTTTTTT,CASSLYAGELFF
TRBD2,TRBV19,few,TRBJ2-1,TGTGCCAGTACTGAGGAGCGGGATGCATATAATGAGCAGTTCTTC,CASTEERDAYNEQFF
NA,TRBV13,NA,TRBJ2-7,TGTGCCAGCAGCTTAAGGTCCCTCACGGGCATTCAGGAGCAGTACTTC,CASSLRSLTGIQEQYF
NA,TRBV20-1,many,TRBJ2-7,TGCAGTGCTAGGGGCAGGGGCCCCTACGAGCAGTACTTC,CSARGRGPYEQYF
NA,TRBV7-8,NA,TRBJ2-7,TGTGCCAGCAGCATCCGGGACGGAGACTCCTACGAGCAGTACTTC,CASSIRDGDSYEQYF
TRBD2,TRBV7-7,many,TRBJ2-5,TGTGCTAGCAGCTTAGAACTAGCGGGGGATCATCAAGAGACCCAGTACTTC,CASSLELAGDHQETQYF
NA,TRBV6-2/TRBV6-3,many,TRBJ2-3,TGTGCCAGCAGTTACTCGAGAACCGCTAGAGTTTTGGCAGATACGCAGTATTTT,CASSYSRTARVLADTQYF